This TCR beta chain derives from a study of blood T cell repertoires in COVID-19. Study-level information: Some COVID-19 samples were acute and others convalescent; all came from the United States, Italy and Spain.

Some clones are missing from TCRdb's copy, which holds only in-frame ones; the method was immunoSEQ multiplex PCR. The sample contains about 260,000 clones, 88% of which appear only once. Germline V gene sequence: CDR1 LNHDA, CDR2 SQIVND (reference sequence). There are 13 residues in the CDR3. The V gene lost 6 bases and the J gene lost 0 bases, with 8 bases spanning the gap. This TCR was recovered from a woman between 40 and 55 years old with acute COVID-19. This sequence joins TRBV19 and TRBJ1-1, with TRBD1 as a possible D gene (5 bases). Material: PBMCs or T cells enriched from blood (not recorded which). For the CDR3, the DNA is TGTGCCAGTAGACAGGAAATGAACACTGAAGCTTTCTTT. Translation: CASRQEMNTEAFF.